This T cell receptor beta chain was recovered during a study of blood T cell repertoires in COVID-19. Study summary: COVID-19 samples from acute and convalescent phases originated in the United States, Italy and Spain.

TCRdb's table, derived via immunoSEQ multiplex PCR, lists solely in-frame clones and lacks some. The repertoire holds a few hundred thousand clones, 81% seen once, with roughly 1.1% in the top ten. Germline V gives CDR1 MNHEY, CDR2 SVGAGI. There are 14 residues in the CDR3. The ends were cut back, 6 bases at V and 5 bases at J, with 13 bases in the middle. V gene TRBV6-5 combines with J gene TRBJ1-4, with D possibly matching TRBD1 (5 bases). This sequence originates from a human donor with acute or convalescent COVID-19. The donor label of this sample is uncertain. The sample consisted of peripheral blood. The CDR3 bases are TGTGCCAGCAGCCGGGGGATCGCGAATGAAAAACTGTTTTTT. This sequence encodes CASSRGIANEKLFF.